The TCR beta chain under discussion was sequenced for a study of T cell repertoires in ileal Crohn's disease (dated by TCRdb to the late 2010s). Looking at the study overall: Median disease duration was roughly eight years, and approximately 34% of patients were identified as active smokers at the time of surgery. M0 samples consisted of biopsies taken from the inflamed part of the ileum in the surgical resection specimen. For commercial TCRB immunosequencing, about 500 nanograms of biopsy DNA were submitted for each sample. A Rutgeerts score above i0 was used to define endoscopic postoperative recurrence. Every patient underwent surgery because of a complication, which was stricturing disease in around 60% and penetrating disease in around 39%. About half of the patients received postoperative therapy: over nine received thiopurines and 15 to 20 received anti-TNF agents. The study sequenced some 170 mucosal samples from around 60 patients, taken at several locations on the surgical specimen and at postoperative endoscopy. The study was conducted in parallel with a multicentre cohort that was designed to identify predictors of early endoscopic recurrence following ileocolonic resection. TCR repertoire analysis was done in about 59 Crohn's disease patients from a prospective multicentre cohort.

Points the paper makes about the study in general: Endoscopic recurrence was linked to a higher percentage of high-frequency clones at surgery, and recurrence occurred in every patient whose clonality exceeded 26.8% (18/57). A significantly higher proportion of clonal expansions was observed in active smokers at surgery than in non-smokers (roughly 27% vs 19%, p=0.02). More high-frequency clones were carried by sorted CD8 T cells than by CD4 T cells, suggesting that mucosal expansions were mainly CD8. Mucosal CD4 and CD8 T cells were sorted and sequenced only in a subgroup of patients, whose size was not stated.

With respect to this clone: It lacks a known antigen. No base qualities exist here, and no much larger clone lies one base off it.

CDR1 and CDR2 are drawn from the germline V gene: MDHEN, SYDVKM. Including the terminal cysteine and phenylalanine, the CDR3 comprises 13 residues. Of all the DNA, just the CDR3 is kept, 39 bases in frame from base 1. From V the trimming removes 0 bases and from J it removes 7 bases, while the gene matches leave 2 bases of the junction unaccounted for. The method behind the library was the immunoSEQ multiplex PCR assay. A two-step, amplification bias-controlled multiplex PCR was used by Adaptive Biotechnology to amplify CDR3 regions from genomic DNA. Primers covering every V and J gene segment were used in the first PCR, while barcodes and Illumina adapters were added in the second PCR. An Illumina instrument was used to sequence the CDR3 libraries. On the study's bioinformatics: Analysis combined the vendor-provided pipelines with custom analysis of raw data in R/Bioconductor under R version 3.3.0. Clonality, ranging from 0 to 1, was calculated as the inverse of the normalised Shannon entropy of all productive clones. High-frequency clones were defined as the repertoire share of the top 100 clones, retaining only clones passing a 95% confidence test. Overlap between samples was measured with the Morisita-Horn index, while repertoire diversity was measured with the Simpson index. The table was pulled from immuneACCESS by TCRdb, which kept in-frame rearrangements only. Such tables lose some clones; where checked, under half of the loss comes from unresolved V genes, and the rest has no known cause. For V, J and clone size, that table is used; D and trimming come from the DNA. The sample table lists roughly 16,000 clones, about 92% of them with a count of one. The ten largest clones add up to around 7.1% of the sample.

This specimen's time point label, per the study, means: inflamed ileum from the surgical specimen. Eligible patients were adults with ileal or ileocolonic Crohn's disease who had an indication for ileocolonic resection. Whole ileal mucosal biopsies were stored frozen at -80°C before DNA extraction. Genomic DNA was extracted from frozen whole biopsies using a TRizol-based method and was quantified with a NanoDrop 2000 spectrophotometer. The sample comprised ileal tissue. The sequence is built from TRBV28 and TRBJ1-2; 7 of the junction bases match TRBD1. This receptor was obtained from an adult with Crohn's disease. DNA sequence: TGTGCCAGCAGTTTATGGACAGGGCTTGGCTACACCTTC. The encoded protein is CASSLWTGLGYTF.